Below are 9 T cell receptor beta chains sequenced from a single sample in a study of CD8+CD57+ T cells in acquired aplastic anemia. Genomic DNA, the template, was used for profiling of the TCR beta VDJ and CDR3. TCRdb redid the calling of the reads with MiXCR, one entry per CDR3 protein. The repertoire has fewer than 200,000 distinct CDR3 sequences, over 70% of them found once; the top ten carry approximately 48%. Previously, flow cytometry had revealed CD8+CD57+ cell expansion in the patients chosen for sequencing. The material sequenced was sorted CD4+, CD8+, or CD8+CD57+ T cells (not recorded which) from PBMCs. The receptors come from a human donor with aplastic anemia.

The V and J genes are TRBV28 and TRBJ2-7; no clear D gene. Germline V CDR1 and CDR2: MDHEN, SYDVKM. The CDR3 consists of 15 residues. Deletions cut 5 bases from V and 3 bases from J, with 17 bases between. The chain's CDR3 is CASSPQETLDYEQYF. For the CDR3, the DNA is TGTGCCAGCAGTCCCCAGGAGACATTAGACTACGAGCAGTACTTC.

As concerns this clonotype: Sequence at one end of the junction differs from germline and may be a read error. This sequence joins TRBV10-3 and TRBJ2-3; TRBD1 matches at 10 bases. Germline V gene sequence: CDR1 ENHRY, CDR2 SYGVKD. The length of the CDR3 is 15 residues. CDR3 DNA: TGTGCCACCAGTGGGGACAGGGGACCTACAGATACGCAGTATTTT. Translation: CATSGDRGPTDTQYF.

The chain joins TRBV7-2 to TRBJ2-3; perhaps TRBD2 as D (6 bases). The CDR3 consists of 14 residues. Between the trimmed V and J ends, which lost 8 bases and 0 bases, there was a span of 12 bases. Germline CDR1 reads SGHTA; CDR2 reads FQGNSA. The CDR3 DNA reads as TGTGCCAGCTCAACGGGGGTCAGCACAGATACGCAGTATTTT. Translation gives CASSTGVSTDTQYF.

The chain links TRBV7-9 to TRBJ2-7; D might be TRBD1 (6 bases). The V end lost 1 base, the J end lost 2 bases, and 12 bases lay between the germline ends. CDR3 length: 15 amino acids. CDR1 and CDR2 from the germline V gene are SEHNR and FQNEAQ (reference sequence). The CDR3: CASSLEGVQAYEQYF. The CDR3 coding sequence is TGTGCCAGCAGCTTAGAGGGGGTCCAGGCCTACGAGCAGTACTTC.

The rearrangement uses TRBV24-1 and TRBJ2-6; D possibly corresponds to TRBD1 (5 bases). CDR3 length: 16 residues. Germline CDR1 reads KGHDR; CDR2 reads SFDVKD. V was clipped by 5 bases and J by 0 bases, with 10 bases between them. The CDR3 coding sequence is TGTGCCACCAGTGCCGACAGCCGCTCTGGGGCCAACGTCCTGACTTTC. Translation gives CATSADSRSGANVLTF.

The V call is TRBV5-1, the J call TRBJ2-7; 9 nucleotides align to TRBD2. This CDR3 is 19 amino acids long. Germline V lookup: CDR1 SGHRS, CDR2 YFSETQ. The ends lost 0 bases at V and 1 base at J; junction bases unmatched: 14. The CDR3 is CASSLAMVSGRIRSYEQYF. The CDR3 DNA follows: TGCGCCAGCAGCTTGGCTATGGTTAGCGGGAGAATCAGGTCCTACGAGCAGTACTTC.

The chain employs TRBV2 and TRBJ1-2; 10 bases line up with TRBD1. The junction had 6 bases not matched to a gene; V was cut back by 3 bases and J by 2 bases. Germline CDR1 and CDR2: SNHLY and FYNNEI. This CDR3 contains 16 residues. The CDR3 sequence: CASSDPGTGANYGYTF. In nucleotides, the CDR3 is TGTGCCAGCAGTGATCCGGGGACAGGGGCGAACTATGGCTACACCTTC.

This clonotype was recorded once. The chain's CDR3 is CASSYPATQYF. In DNA form, the CDR3 reads TGTGCCAGCAGTTACCCAGCGACCCAGTACTTC. The chain employs TRBV6-1 and TRBJ2-5; no firm D call. Trimming took 5 bases from V and 7 from J, leaving 8 bases between them. Germline lookup yields CDR1 MNHNS and CDR2 SASEGT. This CDR3 is built from 11 residues.

The CDR3 spells CASSATGGRYEQYF. In nucleotides, the CDR3 is TGTGCCAGCAGCGCGACAGGGGGAAGATACGAGCAGTACTTC. The J gene is TRBJ2-7, the V gene TRBV9; 9 positions match TRBD1. V was pared by 3 bases and J by 4 bases, with 5 bases of the junction left unmatched. The CDR3 extends over 14 amino acids. Germline V lookup: CDR1 SGDLS, CDR2 YYNGEE.